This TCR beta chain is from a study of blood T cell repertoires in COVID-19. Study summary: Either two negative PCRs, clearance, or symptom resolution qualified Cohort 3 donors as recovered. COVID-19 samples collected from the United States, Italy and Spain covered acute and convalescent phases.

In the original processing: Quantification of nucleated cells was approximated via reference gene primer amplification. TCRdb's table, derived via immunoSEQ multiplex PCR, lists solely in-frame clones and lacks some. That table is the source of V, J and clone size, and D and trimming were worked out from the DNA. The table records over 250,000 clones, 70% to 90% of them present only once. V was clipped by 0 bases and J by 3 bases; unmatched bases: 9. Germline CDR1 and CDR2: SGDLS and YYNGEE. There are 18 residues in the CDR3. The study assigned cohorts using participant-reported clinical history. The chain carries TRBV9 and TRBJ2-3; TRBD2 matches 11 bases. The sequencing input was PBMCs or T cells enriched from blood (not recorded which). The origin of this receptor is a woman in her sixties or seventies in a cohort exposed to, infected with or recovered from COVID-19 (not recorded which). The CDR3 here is CASSVGRVAGGPTDTQYF. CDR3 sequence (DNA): TGTGCCAGCAGCGTAGGACGTGTAGCGGGAGGGCCGACAGATACGCAGTATTTT.